This T cell receptor (beta chain) was captured in a study of OX40 agonist ivuxolimab in advanced cancers. Notes on the research overall: Ivuxolimab, which targeted the costimulatory receptor OX40 (CD134), was an agonistic, fully human IgG2 monoclonal antibody. Intravenous ivuxolimab was administered to patients every 2 weeks at six dose levels: 0.01, 0.1, 0.3, 1.5, 3 and 10 mg/kg. Among the approximately 54 dose-escalation patients, some 20 had hepatocellular carcinoma, 15 or so melanoma, 9 renal cell carcinoma and 9 head and neck cancer. The point of sequencing TCRbeta in the periphery was to test whether ivuxolimab changed TCR sequence diversity and drove clonal T-cell expansion. In the dose-escalation cohort, about four fifths of patients were male, and the mean age was 60 years with a range of roughly 23 to 79. Partial responses occurred in three dose-escalation patients, of whom one had hepatocellular carcinoma and two had cutaneous melanoma. Patients were allowed to have had prior anti-PD-1, anti-PD-L1 or anti-CTLA-4 therapy, and roughly 40% of the dose-escalation patients had been treated with checkpoint inhibitors. The paper reports the monotherapy dose-escalation portion (N of about 51 patients) of the phase I ivuxolimab trial. The paper's findings and limits, for the study overall: Low levels of normalized T-cell clonal expansion were also seen in some patients who did not respond. The antigen specificity of the clonally expanded peripheral T cells was not determined. On average, CD8+ T cells showed more expanded clones than CD4+ T cells after ivuxolimab. Partial responders in the 0.1-3.0 mg/kg groups had among the lowest normalized peripheral clonal expansion, especially among CD8+ T cells. At doses of 0.1 to 3.0 mg/kg, clonal expansion of both CD4+ and CD8+ blood T cells was observed from baseline to week 6.

In the germline V gene (reference sequence), CDR1 corresponds to SEHNR and CDR2 to FQNEAQ. Germline trimming amounts to 5 bases on V and 3 bases on J, with 2 as the count of junction bases outside the gene matches. The CDR3 has 14 amino acids, counting the end cysteine and phenylalanine. Only CDR3 DNA remains: 42 bases, in frame from the first base. For sequencing of the TCRbeta CDR3 region, genomic DNA was extracted from the sorted cells. TCRbeta CDR3 regions were sequenced using the immunoSEQ Assay. Held by TCRdb, this immuneACCESS table contains in-frame sequences only and omits some clones. Under half of the omission traces to an unresolved V gene where checked; the cause of the rest is unknown. Present in this sample are 90,000 to 100,000 clones, nearly 90% of which were seen just once. The biggest ten clones account for 0.33% of the sample. The trial excluded patients who had a history of autoimmune disease or who were on systemic immunosuppression. Peripheral blood for TCR sequencing was collected from all dose cohorts at baseline, on cycle 4 day 1, and on cycle 7 day 1. The samples were taken from a phase I, first-in-human, multicenter, open-label dose-escalation trial of ivuxolimab. The trial enrolled adults with locally advanced or metastatic head and neck squamous cell, hepatocellular, melanoma or renal cell carcinoma. Before TCR sequencing, CD4+ T cells and CD8+ T cells were sorted from peripheral blood as separate populations.

Comments on this clone: Which antigen it targets is not known. It has no much larger one-base neighbor in the sample; base qualities were not kept.

The source material was CD4+ or CD8+ T cells sorted from blood, sampled in a trial of the OX40 agonist ivuxolimab. This TCR was recovered from an adult with an advanced solid tumor such as melanoma, head and neck, liver or kidney cancer. The chain is encoded by TRBV7-9 joined to TRBJ1-2; TRBD1 fits 11 bases in the junction. The nucleotides are TGTGCCAGCAGCCCGGGACAGGGGGACTATGGCTACACCTTC. It is translated as CASSPGQGDYGYTF.